Detailed here is one TCR beta chain. This receptor's antigen is unknown. No base qualities exist here, and no much larger clone lies one base off it. Unmatched junction bases come to 7, with V trimmed by 2 bases and J by 9 bases. Reading from cysteine to phenylalanine, the CDR3 counts 14 amino acids. Only CDR3 DNA is held: 42 bases, read in frame from base 1. The germline V gene provides CDR1 MNHEY and CDR2 SVGEGT. The record originates from a study of identical twins (dated by TCRdb to 2015 to 2016). Regarding the study in general: To test whether fetal clonotypes persist, the study used deep sequencing on TCR alpha and beta repertoires from monozygotic twins, unrelated adults of various ages, and cord blood. Replicate twin experiments were performed at different times using different library preparation protocols to rule out contamination. Beyond this particular receptor, the publication reports: In beta out-of-frame sequences, excess twin sharing was weaker, because having fewer shared sequences lowered the signal-to-noise ratio. Compared with coincidental sharing between unrelated individuals, an excess of low generation-probability sequences was observed among out-of-frame TCR alpha sequences shared between twins. Abundant cord blood beta clonotypes had fewer insertions, young adult naive repertoires showed a similar but weaker trend, and memory repertoires showed no such trend. Invariant T cells such as MAIT and iNKT could partly confound zero-insertion analyses, though diverse VJ usage argued against this for most clonotypes. Out-of-frame TCR alpha sharing in monozygotic twins was systematically underestimated by recombination models, whereas sharing between unrelated individuals was in agreement with the recombination models. Because the same donors could not be followed over many years, conclusions were based on cross-sectional statistical analysis.

The library was made by 5' RACE. Sequencer: Illumina HiSeq 2000. A universal primer binding site was introduced by template switching, and a unique molecular identifier was present in the final cDNA, enabling accurate counting of TCR cDNA molecules. Specific primers in the conserved constant-segment region were used to synthesize first-strand cDNA for TCR alpha and beta chains. To control for contamination, every cDNA library was double barcoded, receiving both a SMART-Mk sample barcode and Illumina barcodes. TruSeq adapter sequences and Illumina sample barcodes were added in two successive PCR steps. The TCR alpha and beta cDNA libraries were sequenced on the Illumina HiSeq platform using custom primers. The published analysis was carried out like this. Unique molecular identifiers were extracted from raw reads with MiGEC, and CDR3 positions were determined with MiXCR. For each individual, recombination models were inferred using an EM algorithm with the repgenHMM and IGoR tools. Shared clonotype analysis was performed with the tcR package in R, normalizing sharing by the product of cloneset sizes. To study raw recombination free of thymic and clonal selection effects, out-of-frame nonproductive sequences were analyzed. TCRdb took the public reads, trimmed them with fastp at Q25, ran MiXCR for clone calling and kept in-frame beta chains. Merged by CDR3 protein, the rows form single entries marked with the most common genes and DNA. These V and J calls derive from TCRdb rather than the authors' analysis. This sample lists about 730,000 distinct CDR3 sequences; around 20% were detected once. The top ten clones comprise roughly 4% of the sample.

Only healthy Caucasian donors were included. Three pairs of female monozygotic twins, all aged about 18 to 30 years, made up the twin cohort. Peripheral blood mononuclear cells were the source from which RNA for the TCR libraries was isolated. The data also belong to a second study, concerning T cells expressing NK-cell markers. From that second study: TCR beta-chain repertoires were profiled in sorted CD3+CD56+NKG2C+, CD3+CD56+NKG2C- and CD3+CD56-NKG2C+ T-cell subsets from several donors. Among the eight sequenced donors, only one was HCMV-seronegative, while the other seven were HCMV-seropositive. To restrict sorting to alphabetaTCR-expressing T cells, an anti-gammadeltaTCR antibody was added in several experiments. For five or six donors, the dominant CD3+CD56+NKG2C+ clonotypes were among the top 10 CD8+ clonotypes and accounted for roughly 1.0-7.5% of CD8+ T cells. Those dominant clonotypes were again the most abundant among CD3+CD56-NKG2C+ cells in several donors, at roughly 25-65%. Whether the expanded NKG2C-expressing T cell clones were specific for HCMV antigens was left unclear. Randomly selected healthy volunteers, three men and five women, were used as the eight sequenced donors. HCMV serostatus was determined by detecting HCMV-specific IgG in serum with a commercial ELISA kit. Bulk peripheral blood T-cell repertoires were additionally sequenced from unsorted PBMC for about 6 donors. Reads were demultiplexed and grouped by UMI with MIGEC, and clonotypes were assembled and quantified with MiTCR. To exclude erroneous sequences, only TCR cDNA sequences supported by at least two reads were retained. The tcR package was used for downstream repertoire analysis, and clonotypes were matched across fractions by CDR3 nucleotide sequence plus V segment. Antigen specificity was annotated against VDJdb with VDJmatch, allowing one amino acid substitution in CDR3.

Here the chain combines TRBV6-2 or TRBV6-3 and TRBJ2-1, with 7 central nucleotides matching TRBD2. This sequence originates from a woman in her late teens or twenties in good health. The sample comprised PBMCs. The DNA reads TGTGCCAGCAGTTACGCGGGAGTATTTGGTGAGCAGTTCTTC. The translation is CASSYAGVFGEQFF.